A selection of T cell receptor beta chains follows, all from one sample in a study of human T cells and chemical hapten exposure. Via MiXCR, TCRdb re-called the RACE reads, giving one row per CDR3 protein. This sample has 150,000 or so distinct CDR3 sequences, with about 15% found just once. Specimen: whole blood, collected in connection with sensitization to the hapten diphenylcyclopropenone (DPC). These TCRs come from a woman in her twenties or thirties with alopecia areata. Some clones in this sample may be carry-over from other donors' samples. Each CDR3 is given with its conserved first and last residue. Each record gives: V gene, clone size, D gene, J gene, CDR3 DNA, CDR3 protein. The D gene is left open where the match is weak. Rows give clone size only sometimes, using once, few, many, or a class for an expanded clone.

V gene: TRBV18
clone size: few
D gene: -
J gene: TRBJ2-1
CDR3 DNA: TGTGCCAGCTCCGTTCCTCTATACAATGAGCAGTTCTTC
CDR3 protein: CASSVPLYNEQFF

V gene: TRBV6-2/TRBV6-3
clone size: -
D gene: -
J gene: TRBJ2-7
CDR3 DNA: TGTGCCAGCAGTTATGGGACCAAAAAGAACTACGAGCAGTACTTC
CDR3 protein: CASSYGTKKNYEQYF

V gene: TRBV29-1
clone size: -
D gene: -
J gene: TRBJ1-1
CDR3 DNA: TGCAGCGTTGGACGGGAATTGAACACTGAAGCTTTCTTT
CDR3 protein: CSVGRELNTEAFF

V gene: TRBV28
clone size: few
D gene: TRBD1
J gene: TRBJ1-4
CDR3 DNA: TGTGCCAGCTCCAGTAAGGGGACAGGGGTTCGGGAAAAACTGTTTTTT
CDR3 protein: CASSSKGTGVREKLFF

V gene: TRBV7-3
clone size: -
D gene: -
J gene: TRBJ2-1
CDR3 DNA: TGTGCCAGCAGCCCCCAGGACCACGCCTCCTACAATGAGCAGTTCTTC
CDR3 protein: CASSPQDHASYNEQFF

V gene: TRBV20-1
clone size: -
D gene: -
J gene: TRBJ2-1
CDR3 DNA: TGCAGTGCTGGCAGGGGCGGGGGCAGGGAAAACAATGAGCAGTTCTTC
CDR3 protein: CSAGRGGGRENNEQFF

V gene: TRBV6-2/TRBV6-3
clone size: few
D gene: -
J gene: TRBJ1-6
CDR3 DNA: TGTGCCAGCAGCCTGCGGGGGGTTTCACCCCTCCACTTT
CDR3 protein: CASSLRGVSPLHF

V gene: TRBV20-1
clone size: -
D gene: -
J gene: TRBJ1-5
CDR3 DNA: TGCAGTGCTAGAGGTACGGGACCCAATCAGCCCCAGCATTTT
CDR3 protein: CSARGTGPNQPQHF

V gene: TRBV18
clone size: many
D gene: TRBD1
J gene: TRBJ1-6
CDR3 DNA: TGTGCCAGCTCACCACAGGGGACAGCAAATTCACCCCTCCACTTT
CDR3 protein: CASSPQGTANSPLHF

V gene: TRBV5-1
clone size: -
D gene: -
J gene: TRBJ1-1
CDR3 DNA: TGCGCCAGCAGGTGGACAGCGCGAACAGCTGAAGCTTTCTTT
CDR3 protein: CASRWTARTAEAFF

V gene: TRBV12-3/TRBV12-4
clone size: -
D gene: -
J gene: TRBJ1-1
CDR3 DNA: TGTGCCAGCCGACGTGGGAACAAGGACACTGAAGCTTTCTTT
CDR3 protein: CASRRGNKDTEAFF

V gene: TRBV7-9
clone size: -
D gene: -
J gene: TRBJ2-1
CDR3 DNA: TGTGCCAGCAGCATAGCCACCCATGAGCAGTTCTTC
CDR3 protein: CASSIATHEQFF

V gene: TRBV20-1
clone size: -
D gene: TRBD1
J gene: TRBJ2-6
CDR3 DNA: TGCAGTGCTAGAAGAGGGACAGGGGGCTCTGGGGCCAACGTCCTGACTTTC
CDR3 protein: CSARRGTGGSGANVLTF

V gene: TRBV7-2
clone size: -
D gene: TRBD1
J gene: TRBJ1-1
CDR3 DNA: TGTGCCAGCAGCTTCCGGGACAGGGGGCACACTGAAGCTTTCTTT
CDR3 protein: CASSFRDRGHTEAFF

V gene: TRBV5-6
clone size: -
D gene: TRBD2
J gene: TRBJ2-7
CDR3 DNA: TGTGCCAGCAGCTGGGGAGCGGGAGGGCCGGGGGAGCAGTACTTC
CDR3 protein: CASSWGAGGPGEQYF